This T cell receptor (beta chain) comes out of a study of cytomegalovirus exposure and HLA in healthy donors. As regards this clone: Its antigen remains unidentified.

With 60 Vbeta and 13 Jbeta primers, the PCR was carried out. TCRdb's copy holds only in-frame clones and misses some; the assay was immunoSEQ multiplex PCR. The sample yields around 220,000 clones, about three quarters seen once. Trimming took off 7 bases at V and 6 bases at J, with 10 bases between the two ends. Germline V gene data show CDR1 as MNHEY and CDR2 as SVGAGI. The CDR3 is 12 amino acids. Whole-study results and caveats: TCR beta V segments were, for the most part, productive about 87% or about 30% of the time in an earlier analysis.

Material: PBMCs. This TCR was sampled from a man aged 35 to 55 in good health and CMV-seronegative. The rearrangement joins TRBV6-5 to TRBJ2-1; a weak D match, TRBD1 (7 bases). The CDR3 region is CASTQGGNEQFF. The CDR3 nucleotides read TGTGCCAGCACCCAGGGGGGCAATGAGCAGTTCTTC.